This TCR beta chain emerged from a study of beta chain features in type 1 diabetes. V shed 1 base and J 6 bases; nucleotides not matched to a gene: 5. Germline V lookup: CDR1 SQVTM, CDR2 ANQGSEA. The CDR3 totals 14 residues. Since all of the isolated RNA was reverse transcribed, expressed TCRB transcripts were what got sequenced. Data came from immunoSEQ multiplex PCR; TCRdb stores just in-frame clones and leaves some out. The data hold 110,000 to 150,000 clones, with about a tenth observed a single time. This sequence originates from a woman in her thirties or forties in good health. The V call is TRBV29-1, the J call TRBJ2-1; 8 bases align to TRBD2. Sequenced sample: central memory CD4+ T cells from blood. The CDR3 coding sequence is TGCAGCGTTGAAGCGCGGGGGGTGGTCAATGAGCAGTTCTTC. This sequence encodes CSVEARGVVNEQFF.